The source of this T cell receptor (beta chain) is a study of regulatory T cells in long-lasting Graves disease. This sample's time point: persistent/refractory GD, antithyroid drugs over 5 years with positive TRAb. Following extraction of RNA from PBMCs, that RNA was used to make the TCR library. The V gene end was trimmed by 7 bases and the J gene end by 4 bases; junction bases not matched to a gene: 9. The length of the CDR3 is 15 residues. The germline gives CDR1 KGHDR, CDR2 SFDVKD. Arm-PCR of CDR3 regions and iRepertoire HTBI primers were used to build TCR beta libraries. TCRdb ran MiXCR on the multiplex PCR reads and lists one entry per CDR3 protein. Found here are about 430,000 distinct CDR3 sequences, over 20% of them singletons; the top ten hold roughly an eighth. This clonotype showed up just a few times.

The receptor's source is a female donor with Graves disease. Sequenced material: peripheral blood mononuclear cells (PBMCs), taken when the disease was refractory, from a patient treated with antithyroid drugs. The chain couples TRBV24-1 to TRBJ2-1, with TRBD2 matching over 7 bases. For the CDR3, the DNA is TGTGCCACCAGCTCGGTTTCTAGCGGTTACAATGAGCAGTTCTTC. Translation gives CATSSVSSGYNEQFF.